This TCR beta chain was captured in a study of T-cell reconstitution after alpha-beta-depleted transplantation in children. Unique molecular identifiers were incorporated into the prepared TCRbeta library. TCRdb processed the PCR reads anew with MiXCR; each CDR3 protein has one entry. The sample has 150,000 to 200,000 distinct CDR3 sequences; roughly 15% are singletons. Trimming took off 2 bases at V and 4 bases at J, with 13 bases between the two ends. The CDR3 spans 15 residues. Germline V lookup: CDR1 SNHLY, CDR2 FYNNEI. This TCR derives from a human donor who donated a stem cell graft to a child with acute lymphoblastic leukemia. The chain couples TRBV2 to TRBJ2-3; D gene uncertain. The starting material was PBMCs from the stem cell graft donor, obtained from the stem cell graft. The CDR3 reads CASSELLGSADTQYF. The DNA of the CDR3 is TGTGCCAGCAGTGAACTGTTGGGGTCGGCAGATACGCAGTATTTT.